This entry describes one TCR beta chain. The antigen remains unidentified. In TCRdb, the reads were re-called with MiXCR into one record per CDR3 protein. This sample has a few hundred thousand distinct CDR3 sequences; nearly 35% occur once, and the top ten carry around an eighth. The data derive from a study of T cell repertoires in cytomegalovirus infection. Overall study: Matching HLA type, along with CMV infection, was indicated by public TCR beta signatures.

Trimming pared 6 bases from V and 1 base from J, leaving 15 bases between. From germline, CDR1 is MNHEY and CDR2 SVGEGT. This CDR3 comprises 15 residues. The receptor was derived from a human donor in good health (CMV status not recorded). Some clones in this sample may be carry-over from other donors' samples. This chain connects TRBV6-2 or TRBV6-3 to TRBJ1-1, with D maybe TRBD1 (6 bases). The material sequenced was cultured PBMCs, taken from culture after CMV antigen stimulation. The DNA of the CDR3 is TGTGCCAGCAGAGCAGGGGTGGTCGCGAACACTGAAGCTTTCTTT. Translating gives CASRAGVVANTEAFF.